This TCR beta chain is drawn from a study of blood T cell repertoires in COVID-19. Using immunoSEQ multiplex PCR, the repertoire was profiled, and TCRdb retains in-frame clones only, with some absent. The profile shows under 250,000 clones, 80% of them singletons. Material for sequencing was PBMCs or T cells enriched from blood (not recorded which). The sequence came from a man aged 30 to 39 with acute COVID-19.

The CDR3 bases are TGTGCCAGCTCAACCGCAGGGAATGGCTACACCTTC. It codes for CASSTAGNGYTF. V is TRBV18 and J is TRBJ1-2, with D possibly TRBD1 on 5 matching bases. The ends were cut back, 5 bases at V and 6 bases at J, with 10 bases in the middle. CDR1 and CDR2 from the germline V gene are KGHSH and LQKENI. The CDR3 is made up of 12 amino acids.